This T cell receptor beta chain derives from a study of CD8+CD57+ T cells in acquired aplastic anemia. The wider study: Sorted CD4+ and CD8+ cells gave an average of around 3.1 ug of DNA.

Genomic DNA served as template for TCR beta VDJ and CDR3 profiling. TCRdb re-called the reads with MiXCR, one entry per CDR3 protein. The sample holds 250,000 to 350,000 distinct CDR3 sequences, around 60% seen once. A single count supports this clonotype. Its antigen is not known. Study observations and caveats: Patients were compared with controls for CD8+ Simpson's diversity, and no significant difference emerged. Shared by patients and controls, twenty-nine CD8+ CDR3s were abundant in patients.

This sequence was found in a human donor with severe aplastic anemia or a healthy control (not recorded which). The sequencing input was sorted CD4+, CD8+, or CD8+CD57+ T cells (not recorded which) from PBMCs.

This CDR3 is CASSQGLAGDYEQYF. The CDR3 DNA reads as TGTGCCAGCAGCCAGGGACTAGCGGGGGACTACGAGCAGTACTTC. The J gene is TRBJ2-7, the V gene TRBV7-2, with 14 bases identical to TRBD2. CDR1 SGHTA and CDR2 FQGNSA come from the germline V gene. The trim removed 5 bases at V and 3 bases at J, leaving 3 bases unmatched. The CDR3 is 15 amino acids.